This T cell receptor (beta chain) came from a study of T cell responses to AZD1222 COVID-19 vaccine. Across the whole study: The study pooled second doses at about 4 or about 12 weeks.

This table comes from immunoSEQ multiplex PCR, and its TCRdb copy is limited to in-frame clones, with some not included. The data contain roughly 170,000 clones, about 91% of them seen just once; the ten biggest clones take up around 0.5%. J lost 4 bases, V lost 5 bases, and 7 bases had no gene match. The CDR3 spans 16 residues. Germline CDR1 is ENHRY and CDR2 is SYGVKD. Note on this clone: No antigen is known for it.

Broader study findings: Repertoires were sampled only after the peak T cell response. White British donors predominated, females outnumbered males, and clonal diversity was possibly underestimated. Only a handful of AZD1222 recipients, roughly 6 in all, had baseline seropositivity.

This sequence joins TRBV10-3 and TRBJ2-1; 11 positions match TRBD2. The specimen was peripheral blood, collected on day 0 of AZD1222 vaccination. The TCR comes from an adult in good health. The CDR3 sequence: CAISTGTSGVYNEQFF. CDR3 coding DNA: TGTGCCATCAGTACTGGGACTAGCGGAGTATACAATGAGCAGTTCTTC.